Shown below are 31 T cell receptor beta chains from a single sample sequenced in a study of shared clonotypes between healthy human individuals. Data came from immunoSEQ multiplex PCR; TCRdb stores just in-frame clones and leaves some out. The repertoire holds about 2 million clones, about 95% seen once, with 1.2% in the top ten. Only CD45RO-negative cells positively selected for CCR7 counted as naive CD8 cells, so terminally differentiated effector memory CD45RA+ cells were excluded. Sequencing was done on a sample of naive CD8+ T cells sorted from blood. Receptors were obtained from a man between 18 and 29 years old in good health.

The chain carries TRBV19 and TRBJ2-1; the D is unclear. The V gene lost 0 bases and the J gene lost 8 bases, with 11 bases spanning the gap. Germline CDR1 and CDR2: LNHDA and SQIVND (reference sequence). CDR3 length: 14 amino acids. The CDR3 DNA sequence: TGTGCCAGTAGTATAGATCTAGAGGTATATGAGCAGTTCTTC. It specifies CASSIDLEVYEQFF.

The chain carries TRBV6-1 and TRBJ2-1; 8 bases align to TRBD2. CDR1 is MNHNS and CDR2 is SASEGT in the germline V gene. This CDR3 is 15 amino acids long. Trimming at V came to 7 bases and at J to 4 bases, leaving 9 bases not matched to a gene. This chain's CDR3 is CASNPGTRWYNEQFF. In nucleotides, the CDR3 is TGTGCCAGCAACCCCGGGACTAGGTGGTACAATGAGCAGTTCTTC.

The chain employs TRBV5-1 and TRBJ1-1; D may be TRBD1 (6 bases). The V end was cut by 0 bases, the J end by 7 bases, with 13 bases between. CDR1 is SGHRS, CDR2 YFSETQ, per germline. The CDR3 totals 14 residues. The CDR3 DNA is TGCGCCAGCAGCTTGGGCGGGGGCTCGGGTGAAGCTTTCTTT. Protein product: CASSLGGGSGEAFF.

The chain uses TRBV4-1 and TRBJ1-1; weak D call: TRBD1 (5 bases). V lost 0 bases, J lost 6 bases, and 17 bases lay in between. Germline CDR1 MGHRA, CDR2 YSYEKL. The CDR3 has 16 amino acids. The CDR3 reads CASSQDRDSRGSEAFF. For the CDR3, the DNA is TGCGCCAGCAGCCAAGATAGGGACTCGCGTGGGTCTGAAGCTTTCTTT.

This chain joins TRBV11-2 and TRBJ2-7, with a possible D match to TRBD1 (6 bases). CDR1 is SGHAT, CDR2 FQNNGV, per germline. This CDR3 has 12 residues. V was trimmed by 6 bases and J by 7 bases, leaving 13 bases between them. As DNA, the CDR3 is TGTGCCAGCAGTTATCACAGGGAAGAGCAGTACTTC. It yields the protein CASSYHREEQYF.

As DNA, the CDR3 is TGTGCCAGCAGTTACTCAGGACTCCCTCCCTACGAGCAGTACTTC. Its protein is CASSYSGLPPYEQYF. The chain has TRBV6-5 and TRBJ2-7; TRBD2 might be the D (5 bases). The CDR3 consists of 15 residues. V lost 0 bases, J lost 2 bases, and 11 bases lay in between. CDR1 MNHEY and CDR2 SVGAGI come from the germline V gene.

The CDR3 sequence: CASSQELLAGEETQYF. DNA for the CDR3: TGTGCCAGCAGCCAAGAGCTGTTAGCGGGGGAAGAGACCCAGTACTTC. The chain links TRBV4-2 to TRBJ2-5, with 9 bases lining up with TRBD2. Trimming took 0 bases from V and 3 from J; bases not matched to a gene: 5. This CDR3 is built from 16 residues. Germline CDR1 LGHNA, CDR2 YNFKEQ.

CDR3 sequence (DNA): TGTGCCAGCAGCGTAGGGGATTTGGGACAGGGCCTTCGGGACTATGGCTACACCTTC. It encodes CASSVGDLGQGLRDYGYTF. This sequence joins TRBV9 and TRBJ1-2; 9 bases align to TRBD1. The CDR3 loop spans 19 amino acids. The V gene's germline CDR1 is SGDLS and CDR2 YYNGEE. V shed 0 bases and J 3 bases; nucleotides not matched to a gene: 15.

This chain uses TRBV29-1 with TRBJ1-2; no reliable D call. CDR3 length: 12 residues. Germline V gives CDR1 SQVTM, CDR2 ANQGSEA. With 3 bases removed from V and 2 bases from J, the gap between germline ends came to 7 bases. For the CDR3, the DNA is TGCAGCGTTGAGACTCAAAACTATGGCTACACCTTC. Protein product: CSVETQNYGYTF.

The rearrangement links TRBV28 to TRBJ1-5; D is uncertain. Per germline, CDR1 MDHEN and CDR2 SYDVKM. This CDR3 spans 14 amino acids. The V end lost 4 bases, the J end lost 5 bases, and 12 bases lay between the germline ends. In DNA form, the CDR3 reads TGTGCCAGCAGTTACACGGGTGGCCATCAGCCCCAGCATTTT. It codes for CASSYTGGHQPQHF.

The gene calls are TRBV27 and TRBJ2-3; possible D gene TRBD2, 6 bases. CDR3 length: 14 residues. Trimming took off 7 bases at V and 5 bases at J, with 16 bases between the two ends. Germline V gene sequence: CDR1 MNHEY, CDR2 SMNVEV (reference sequence). CDR3 in DNA: TGTGCCAGCAACCCGGACTGGGGAGGAGATACGCAGTATTTT. Protein sequence: CASNPDWGGDTQYF.

This rearrangement joins TRBV6-1 to TRBJ2-5, with a possible D match to TRBD2 (5 bases). V was clipped by 6 bases and J by 3 bases, with 17 bases between them. The CDR3 consists of 15 residues. Germline V gene data show CDR1 as MNHNS and CDR2 as SASEGT. The CDR3 region is CASSDRGRAEETQYF. CDR3 bases: TGTGCCAGCAGCGACCGGGGTCGGGCGGAAGAGACCCAGTACTTC.

The chain recombines TRBV28 with TRBJ1-4; 11 bases are shared with TRBD1. With V trimmed by 2 bases and J by 6 bases, 2 bases remained unmatched. The germline V gene encodes CDR1 MDHEN and CDR2 SYDVKM. This CDR3 contains 15 residues. The CDR3 DNA sequence: TGTGCCAGCAGTTTAGGGACAGGGGGTGATGAAAAACTGTTTTTT. It is translated as CASSLGTGGDEKLFF.

The chain is built from TRBV2 and TRBJ2-7, with 15 bases fitting TRBD2. Germline lookup yields CDR1 SNHLY and CDR2 FYNNEI. The V and J ends lost 3 bases and 1 base, in that order; junction bases with no gene match: 4. The CDR3 runs to 17 residues. CDR3 in amino acids: CASSEGLAGGESYEQYF. The CDR3 DNA sequence: TGTGCCAGCAGTGAGGGACTAGCGGGAGGAGAGTCCTACGAGCAGTACTTC.

In its sample, this clone was seen a few times. Other DNA sequences within the sample encode an identical CDR3. The rearrangement joins TRBV9 to TRBJ1-1, with D tentatively TRBD1 (6 bases). Between the trimmed V and J ends, which lost 1 base and 4 bases, there was a span of 8 bases. The CDR3 consists of 13 residues. Germline-derived CDR1 and CDR2 are SGDLS and YYNGEE. The CDR3 DNA follows: TGTGCCAGCAGCGTATCGGGGGCCACTGAAGCTTTCTTT. This encodes CASSVSGATEAFF.

CDR3 in amino acids: CASSPPPGAEGDEQFF. The CDR3 DNA reads TGCGCCAGCAGCCCCCCCCCGGGGGCGGAGGGGGATGAGCAGTTCTTC. V is TRBV4-1 and J is TRBJ2-1, with D tentatively TRBD1 or TRBD2 (6 bases each). V dropped 4 bases and J dropped 8 bases, with 21 bases sitting between them. Germline CDR1 reads MGHRA; CDR2 reads YSYEKL. This CDR3 is built from 16 residues.

This sequence joins TRBV10-3 and TRBJ2-3, with D unresolved. Trimming shortened V by 4 bases and J by 0 bases, and 8 bases separated the two germline ends. Looked up from germline, CDR1 is ENHRY and CDR2 is SYGVKD. This CDR3 contains 14 residues. The CDR3: CAISGQVSTDTQYF. DNA of the CDR3: TGTGCCATCAGTGGTCAGGTTAGCACAGATACGCAGTATTTT.

The V and J genes are TRBV13 and TRBJ2-1; perhaps TRBD2 as D (5 bases). Germline V gives CDR1 PRHDT, CDR2 FYEKMQ (reference sequence). This CDR3 contains 17 residues. V shed 4 bases and J shed 2 bases, with 18 bases lying between them. The CDR3 nucleotides are TGTGCCAGCAGCTCCCTCTTGGCGGAGGCGACCTACAATGAGCAGTTCTTC. Its translation: CASSSLLAEATYNEQFF. The whole variable domain, remainder taken from reference TRBV13 and TRBJ2-1, is AAGVIQSPRHLIKEKRETATLKCYPIPRHDTVYWYQQGPGQDPQFLISFYEKMQSDKGSIPDRFSAQQFSDYHSELNMSSLELGDSALYFCASSSLLAEATYNEQFFGPGTRLTVL.

CDR3 sequence: CASSPGWGTDTQYF. DNA of the CDR3: TGCGCCAGCAGCCCCGGCTGGGGTACGGATACGCAGTATTTT. The chain joins TRBV4-3 to TRBJ2-3; D uncertain. The CDR3 is made up of 14 amino acids. The germline gives CDR1 LGHNA, CDR2 YSLEER. V lost 4 bases and J lost 6, with 14 bases in between.

J is TRBJ2-7 and V is TRBV11-2; a weak D match, TRBD1 (7 bases). V was pared by 0 bases and J by 6 bases, with 12 bases between. Germline V gene sequence: CDR1 SGHAT, CDR2 FQNNGV. The CDR3 loop spans 14 amino acids. The CDR3 is CASSLDQGGFEQYF. In nucleotides, the CDR3 is TGTGCCAGCAGCTTAGATCAGGGGGGATTCGAGCAGTACTTC.

This clone was seen just once. The V call is TRBV7-9, the J call TRBJ1-1; 7 nucleotides line up with TRBD1. J was trimmed by 7 bases and V by 5 bases; bases with no gene match: 10. Germline CDR1 is SEHNR and CDR2 is FQNEAQ (reference sequence). The CDR3 is made up of 14 amino acids. The CDR3 here is CASSGYRGHSEAFF. The CDR3 region has the DNA TGTGCCAGCAGCGGATACAGGGGTCATAGTGAAGCTTTCTTT.

The chain recombines TRBV7-8 with TRBJ2-3; 9 nucleotides match TRBD2. This CDR3 region has 19 residues. Losses at the gene ends were 6 bases for V and 2 bases for J; bases not matched to a gene: 18. Per germline, CDR1 SGHVS and CDR2 FQNEAQ. In DNA form, the CDR3 reads TGTGCCAGCAGACCACCTCGGAGGGCGGGAGGGCCACTCACAGATACGCAGTATTTT. Translated, it gives CASRPPRRAGGPLTDTQYF.

This clone appeared once. The same CDR3 arises from other DNA sequences in this sample as well. The rearrangement joins TRBV7-9 to TRBJ2-7, with 7 bases identical to TRBD2. The trim removed 4 bases at V and 0 bases at J, leaving 0 bases unmatched. Germline-derived CDR1 and CDR2 are SEHNR and FQNEAQ (reference sequence). The CDR3 spans 13 residues. The CDR3 nucleotides are TGTGCCAGCAGCTCGGGGGGCTCCTACGAGCAGTACTTC. This sequence encodes CASSSGGSYEQYF.

The chain uses TRBV6-1 and TRBJ1-4; D remains ambiguous. CDR1 and CDR2 from the germline V gene are MNHNS and SASEGT. V was clipped by 4 bases and J by 6 bases, with 12 bases between them. The CDR3 length is 14 residues. In DNA form, the CDR3 reads TGTGCCAGCAGTGCTAACCGCCGGGATGAAAAACTGTTTTTT. Translated: CASSANRRDEKLFF.

The rearrangement links TRBV2 to TRBJ2-5; 7 bases line up with TRBD2. Germline values: CDR1 SNHLY, CDR2 FYNNEI. The CDR3 extends over 16 amino acids. J was trimmed by 4 bases and V by 3 bases; bases with no gene match: 11. The DNA for the CDR3 is TGTGCCAGCAGTGATAAGTGGGGGAGGGAACCAGAGACCCAGTACTTC. Translated, it gives CASSDKWGREPETQYF.

The CDR3 DNA is TGTGCCAGCAGCATTTCGGGAGAGCAGTACTTC. Translating gives CASSISGEQYF. The chain couples TRBV5-6 to TRBJ2-7; perhaps TRBD2 as D (5 bases). Trimming left V 4 bases short and J 7 bases short, with 9 bases between. This CDR3 is built from 11 residues. CDR1 is SGHDT and CDR2 is YYEEEE in the germline V gene.

This chain links TRBV5-5 with TRBJ1-5; a possible D gene is TRBD1 (6 bases). V was shortened by 2 bases and J by 0 bases, with 18 bases between the two germline ends. This CDR3 comprises 18 residues. Germline V gene data show CDR1 as SGHKS and CDR2 as YYEKEE (reference sequence). As DNA, the CDR3 is TGTGCCAGCAGCTTTTACCCGGACAGTTCGTATAGCAATCAGCCCCAGCATTTT. Residues: CASSFYPDSSYSNQPQHF. The whole variable domain, filled in from reference TRBV5-5 and TRBJ1-5, reads DAGVTQSPTHLIKTRGQQVTLRCSPISGHKSVSWYQQVLGQGPQFIFQYYEKEERGRGNFPDRFSARQFPNYSSELNVNALLLGDSALYLCASSFYPDSSYSNQPQHFGDGTRLSIL.

This rearrangement joins TRBV11-2 to TRBJ2-2, with D possibly TRBD2 on 6 matching bases. Trimming left V 4 bases short and J 7 bases short, with 13 bases between. Germline assignment: CDR1 SGHAT and CDR2 FQNNGV. CDR3 length: 14 residues. CDR3 in amino acids: CASSSLAAGGELFF. The CDR3, as DNA: TGTGCCAGCAGCTCTTTAGCGGCCGGCGGGGAGCTGTTTTTT.

The V and J genes are TRBV2 and TRBJ2-1; TRBD2 aligns across 7 bases. Germline values: CDR1 SNHLY, CDR2 FYNNEI. J was trimmed by 9 bases and V by 8 bases; bases with no gene match: 7. CDR3 size: 12 residues. The CDR3 region is CASHVGEGEQFF. The CDR3, as DNA: TGTGCCAGCCATGTCGGGGAGGGTGAGCAGTTCTTC.

The genes are TRBV29-1 and TRBJ1-2, with TRBD1 matching 7 bases. J was trimmed by 8 bases and V by 6 bases; bases with no gene match: 6. The CDR3 runs to 11 residues. Germline V gene lookup returns CDR1 SQVTM and CDR2 ANQGSEA. In DNA, the CDR3 is TGCAGCGTAGAAAAGACAGGGGGCTACACCTTC. Its protein product is CSVEKTGGYTF.

The chain recombines TRBV30 with TRBJ2-5, with D possibly TRBD2 on 6 matching bases. CDR1 is GTSNPN, CDR2 SVGIG, per germline (reference sequence). V was clipped by 2 bases and J by 5 bases, with 21 bases between them. The CDR3 loop spans 16 amino acids. CDR3 sequence (DNA): TGTGCCTGGAGTTTCGGGCTAGCCTCAGGAGGGGAGACCCAGTACTTC. It encodes CAWSFGLASGGETQYF.